This TCR beta chain was profiled in a study of T cells in Graves' hyperthyroidism and ophthalmopathy. Whole-study context: The blood sample was taken at first diagnosis, before treatment began. General observations from the study: Blood also held most thyroid clonotypes expanded beyond 0.001.

RNA transcripts served as the template for amplifying TCR beta CDR3 regions. First-round RT-PCR targeting the TCR CDR3 was performed with the HTBI primer set. TCRdb itself ran the multiplex PCR reads through MiXCR, one entry per CDR3 protein. Altogether some 560,000 distinct CDR3 sequences are present, 15% to 17% being singletons, with the ten largest covering roughly 6.6%. In germline, CDR1 is LNHDA, CDR2 SQIVND (reference sequence). The CDR3 sequence is 15 residues long. Between the trimmed V and J ends, which lost 4 bases and 7 bases, there was a span of 17 bases. Details on this clonotype: Its antigen remains unknown. A single base separates this from a much larger clone, so it may be a read error.

Investigators excluded patients with uncontrolled infection, other autoimmune disease, pregnancy or lactation. Sequenced material: blood. The chain carries TRBV19 and TRBJ2-1, with D maybe TRBD2 (6 bases). This TCR was sampled from a woman in her thirties with Graves' hyperthyroidism. CDR3 bases: TGTGCCAGTAGTAATATAGTGGGAGGAAGTAATGAGCAGTTCTTC. This sequence encodes CASSNIVGGSNEQFF.